Reported below is one T cell receptor beta chain. The sample originates from a study of blood T cell repertoires in COVID-19. Study overall: T cells, B-cell-depleted T cells, or PBMCs supplied cDNA or gDNA.

TCRdb keeps only in-frame clones here, not all; method: immunoSEQ multiplex PCR. The sample carries around 370,000 clones, around 91% recorded once. V was cut by 6 bases and J by 3 bases, with 15 bases left in between. The CDR3 has 15 amino acids. From germline, CDR1 is KGHSH and CDR2 LQKENI. Input material: peripheral blood. This chain links TRBV18 with TRBJ2-1; tentative D call: TRBD2 (5 bases). This sequence originates from a young woman who had recovered from COVID-19. In DNA, the CDR3 is TGTGCCAGCTCCCCCCAGAGAGCGGTCTACAATGAGCAGTTCTTC. This gives the protein CASSPQRAVYNEQFF.